This entry lists 31 T cell receptor beta chains sequenced from one sample in a study of T cell responses to AZD1222 COVID-19 vaccine. Only in-frame clones appear in the TCRdb table, and some are missing; sequencing was by immunoSEQ multiplex PCR. This sample has around 130,000 clones, with around 89% found just once. The sequencing used peripheral blood, collected on day 0 of AZD1222 vaccination. The receptors come from an adult in good health.

The chain has TRBV7-9 and TRBJ1-1, with a weak D call TRBD1 (6 bases). CDR3 length: 15 residues. The germline V and J ends were trimmed by 1 base and 2 bases, with 11 bases remaining between them. Per the germline V gene, CDR1 is SEHNR and CDR2 is FQNEAQ (reference sequence). For the CDR3, the DNA is TGTGCCAGCAGCTTAGACCACAGGGACAACACTGAAGCTTTCTTT. Its translation is CASSLDHRDNTEAFF.

The genes are TRBV7-9 and TRBJ2-3, with 9 bases matching TRBD2. Germline assignment: CDR1 SEHNR and CDR2 FQNEAQ (reference sequence). The CDR3 totals 16 residues. Unmatched junction bases numbered 6, after V lost 3 bases and J lost 2 bases. The CDR3 nucleotides read TGTGCCAGCAGCTTCCTTCCTAGCGGGGTCACAGATACGCAGTATTTT. Amino acid sequence: CASSFLPSGVTDTQYF. Full variable domain (missing parts from reference TRBV7-9 and TRBJ2-3): DTGVSQNPRHKITKRGQNVTFRCDPISEHNRLYWYRQTLGQGPEFLTYFQNEAQLEKSRLLSDRFSAERPKGSFSTLEIQRTEQGDSAMYLCASSFLPSGVTDTQYFGPGTRLTVL.

The chain joins TRBV9 to TRBJ1-1; D is uncertain. Trimming left V 1 base short and J 3 bases short, with 13 bases between. The CDR3 extends over 15 amino acids. Per germline, CDR1 SGDLS and CDR2 YYNGEE. The CDR3 region is CASSVTEGWYTEAFF. The CDR3 DNA reads TGTGCCAGCAGCGTAACCGAGGGCTGGTACACTGAAGCTTTCTTT.

This chain connects TRBV6-5 to TRBJ1-2; 8 bases line up with TRBD1. Germline lookup yields CDR1 MNHEY and CDR2 SVGAGI. The J segment lost 4 bases and the V segment lost 5 bases, leaving 3 bases of the junction unmatched. The CDR3 totals 13 residues. The CDR3 spells CASSPGGLYGYTF. CDR3 DNA: TGTGCCAGCAGTCCAGGGGGCCTCTATGGCTACACCTTC.

The rearrangement joins TRBV30 to TRBJ2-1; D gene ambiguous. This CDR3 has 12 residues. The V gene's germline CDR1 is GTSNPN and CDR2 SVGIG (reference sequence). V lost 1 base and J lost 4, with 5 bases in between. The CDR3 nucleotides read TGTGCCTGGAGTGGGAATTACAATGAGCAGTTCTTC. It yields the protein CAWSGNYNEQFF. The full variable domain, with the rest looked up from reference TRBV30 and TRBJ2-1, is SQTIHQWPATLVQPVGSPLSLECTVEGTSNPNLYWYRQAAGRGLQLLFYSVGIGQISSEVPQNLSASRPQDRQFILSSKKLLLSDSGFYLCAWSGNYNEQFFGPGTRLTVL.

This rearrangement joins TRBV30 to TRBJ2-7, with 11 bases aligning to TRBD2. The CDR3 is 16 amino acids. Unmatched junction bases numbered 16, after V lost 6 bases and J lost 6 bases. CDR1 is GTSNPN, CDR2 SVGIG, per germline (reference sequence). The CDR3: CACRAPSGGTYFEQYF. The CDR3 DNA reads as TGTGCCTGTCGTGCCCCTAGCGGGGGGACCTACTTCGAGCAGTACTTC.

The chain links TRBV3-1 (or the pseudogene TRBV3-2) to TRBJ1-6; TRBD1 matches 7 bases. The CDR3 has 16 residues. Germline V gives CDR1 LGHDT, CDR2 YNNKEL (reference sequence). The V segment lost 2 bases and the J segment 8 bases; nucleotides outside the gene matches: 9. CDR3 amino acids: CASSQSGIGGDSPLHF. The CDR3 DNA sequence: TGTGCCAGCAGCCAATCAGGGATAGGGGGCGATTCACCCCTCCACTTT.

The rearrangement uses TRBV4-1 and TRBJ2-3; 7 bases fit TRBD2. From germline, CDR1 is MGHRA and CDR2 YSYEKL. The ends lost 0 bases at V and 6 bases at J; junction bases unmatched: 12. The CDR3 loop spans 17 amino acids. This chain's CDR3 is CASSQEAGGGAPDTQYF. The CDR3 coding sequence is TGCGCCAGCAGCCAAGAGGCTGGCGGGGGTGCCCCGGATACGCAGTATTTT.

This chain connects TRBV11-2 to TRBJ2-5; 7 nucleotides line up with TRBD1. With V trimmed by 2 bases and J by 5 bases, 14 bases remained unmatched. The length of the CDR3 is 17 residues. Germline V gene data show CDR1 as SGHAT and CDR2 as FQNNGV. CDR3 DNA: TGTGCCAGCAGCTTATCGGCAAGGACAGGTGGAGCGGAGACCCAGTACTTC. Translated: CASSLSARTGGAETQYF.

This chain joins TRBV2 and TRBJ2-3, with 8 bases lining up with TRBD1. This CDR3 is 16 amino acids long. Per germline, CDR1 SNHLY and CDR2 FYNNEI. V dropped 4 bases and J dropped 1; count of bases not matched to a gene: 7. CDR3 nucleotides: TGTGCCAGCAGTGGGACCAGGGGGCGCGGCACAGATACGCAGTATTTT. Protein sequence: CASSGTRGRGTDTQYF.

Only a few counts were recorded for this clone. V usage is TRBV7-3 and J usage is TRBJ2-1, with D perhaps matching TRBD2 (5 bases). The CDR3 sequence is 20 residues long. Trimming removed 3 bases from V and 0 bases from J, with 24 bases in between. Germline values: CDR1 SGHTA, CDR2 FQGTGA. The CDR3 spells CASSLGAAQFTSSSYNEQFF. The DNA of the CDR3 is TGTGCCAGCAGCTTGGGAGCGGCCCAATTTACATCCAGCTCCTACAATGAGCAGTTCTTC.

The chain links TRBV3-1 (or the pseudogene TRBV3-2) to TRBJ2-3; D is unresolved. This CDR3 spans 12 amino acids. Trimming removed 4 bases at V and 6 bases at J, with 8 bases between. The germline V gene encodes CDR1 LGHDT and CDR2 YNNKEL (reference sequence). The CDR3 spells CASSPLGDTQYF. The CDR3 DNA follows: TGTGCCAGCAGCCCACTGGGGGATACGCAGTATTTT.

The rearrangement links TRBV19 to TRBJ2-7, with D possibly being TRBD1 (5 bases). Germline V CDR1 and CDR2: LNHDA, SQIVND (reference sequence). The CDR3 covers 14 residues. V was pared by 0 bases and J by 2 bases, with 8 bases between. The CDR3 spells CASSIDMTAYEQYF. Written as DNA, the CDR3 is TGTGCCAGTAGTATAGATATGACAGCCTACGAGCAGTACTTC.

CDR3 DNA sequence: TGTGCCATCTCGGGGGCGGGAGAATACGAGCAGTACTTC. As protein: CAISGAGEYEQYF. The chain uses TRBV10-3 and TRBJ2-7; TRBD2 might be the D (7 bases). V was trimmed by 8 bases and J by 4 bases, leaving 15 bases between them. This CDR3 is built from 13 residues. From germline, CDR1 is ENHRY and CDR2 SYGVKD.

The chain recombines TRBV4-1 with TRBJ2-7; unclear D gene. Germline V gene sequence: CDR1 MGHRA, CDR2 YSYEKL. The CDR3 covers 14 residues. The V end was cut by 4 bases, the J end by 5 bases, with 15 bases between. The CDR3 DNA reads TGCGCCAGCAGCCCCTTATGGCTATCTCACGAGCAGTACTTC. As protein: CASSPLWLSHEQYF.

The chain links TRBV4-1 to TRBJ1-1, with D unclear. The CDR3 extends over 14 amino acids. Between the trimmed V and J ends, which lost 0 bases and 3 bases, there was a span of 8 bases. Germline lookup yields CDR1 MGHRA and CDR2 YSYEKL. CDR3 nucleotide sequence: TGCGCCAGCAGCCAAGATAGAGGTTACACTGAAGCTTTCTTT. As protein: CASSQDRGYTEAFF.

The rearrangement links TRBV10-3 to TRBJ2-7; TRBD1 aligns across 8 bases. The CDR3 extends over 15 amino acids. Per the germline V gene, CDR1 is ENHRY and CDR2 is SYGVKD. Germline trimming cut 6 bases from V and 4 bases from J; bases unmatched to any gene: 11. CDR3 sequence: CAISSAGTGPYEQYF. The CDR3 DNA is TGTGCCATCAGCTCGGCCGGGACAGGCCCTTACGAGCAGTACTTC.

This clone was detected only a few times. The chain recombines TRBV15 with TRBJ2-1; the match to TRBD2 covers 12 bases. The germline V gene encodes CDR1 LNHNV and CDR2 YYDKDF (reference sequence). The CDR3 contains 15 residues. Germline trimming cut 3 bases from V and 7 bases from J; bases unmatched to any gene: 4. The CDR3 DNA sequence: TGTGCCACCAGCAGGGAGACTAGCGGGGGAAATGAGCAGTTCTTC. Amino acid sequence: CATSRETSGGNEQFF.

Turning to this clone: One end of the junction does not line up with germline, which may come from a read error. This chain joins TRBV7-6 and TRBJ1-1; D ambiguous. CDR1 and CDR2 (germline): SGHVS, FNYEAQ. This CDR3 has 15 residues. Here the CDR3 reads CASRSAPALRTSLVF. The CDR3 bases are TGTGCCAGCAGATCAGCCCCAGCACTTCGCACCTCACTGGTCTTT.

The V and J genes are TRBV3-1 (or the pseudogene TRBV3-2) and TRBJ1-1; D not resolved. V was pared by 0 bases and J by 6 bases, with 5 bases between. There are 12 residues in the CDR3. CDR1 LGHDT and CDR2 YNNKEL come from the germline V gene (reference sequence). This chain's CDR3 is CASSQDTPEAFF. In DNA form, the CDR3 reads TGTGCCAGCAGCCAAGATACCCCTGAAGCTTTCTTT.

The sample holds a few counts of this clone. The gene calls are TRBV2 and TRBJ1-3, with 8 positions matching TRBD1. Trimming at V came to 8 bases and at J to 10 bases, leaving 7 bases not matched to a gene. Germline lookup yields CDR1 SNHLY and CDR2 FYNNEI. The CDR3 loop spans 12 amino acids. The CDR3 protein is CASGIGQGTIYF. CDR3 coding DNA: TGTGCCAGCGGAATCGGACAGGGAACCATATATTTT.

This chain links TRBV7-2 with TRBJ1-5, with D hard to call. CDR3 size: 12 residues. Trimming removed 5 bases at V and 3 bases at J, with 5 bases between. Germline V CDR1 and CDR2: SGHTA, FQGNSA. This chain's CDR3 is CASSAYNQPQHF. The CDR3 DNA follows: TGTGCCAGCAGCGCTTACAATCAGCCCCAGCATTTT. Looking up the rest from reference TRBV7-2 and TRBJ1-5 gives the full variable domain: GAGVSQSPSNKVTEKGKDVELRCDPISGHTALYWYRQSLGQGLEFLIYFQGNSAPDKSGLPSDRFSAERTGGSVSTLTIQRTQQEDSAVYLCASSAYNQPQHFGDGTRLSIL.

The rearrangement uses TRBV27 and TRBJ2-7, with D perhaps TRBD1 or TRBD2 (5 bases each). The CDR3 contains 14 residues. Trimming cost V 3 bases and J 2 bases, with 11 bases left between them. Germline-derived CDR1 and CDR2 are MNHEY and SMNVEV (reference sequence). The CDR3 DNA sequence: TGTGCCAGCAGTTTCCGGGACGGAGCCTACGAGCAGTACTTC. It specifies CASSFRDGAYEQYF.

This clone appeared a single time. The gene calls are TRBV30 and TRBJ1-2; D unresolved. The CDR3 loop spans 13 amino acids. Trimming took off 0 bases at V and 8 bases at J, with 13 bases between the two ends. CDR1 GTSNPN and CDR2 SVGIG come from the germline V gene (reference sequence). In DNA form, the CDR3 reads TGTGCCTGGAGTGTATTTGCCTGGGAAGGCTACACCTTC. Translation: CAWSVFAWEGYTF. Full variable domain (remainder filled in from reference TRBV30 and TRBJ1-2): SQTIHQWPATLVQPVGSPLSLECTVEGTSNPNLYWYRQAAGRGLQLLFYSVGIGQISSEVPQNLSASRPQDRQFILSSKKLLLSDSGFYLCAWSVFAWEGYTFGSGTRLTVV.

The chain couples TRBV23-1 to TRBJ2-6; the D is unclear. TRBV23-1 is given ORF status, its function remaining uncertain. V was shortened by 3 bases and J by 2 bases, with 20 bases between the two germline ends. The CDR3 is 19 residues long. The chain's CDR3 is CASSHPDVPWITGANVLTF. The CDR3 nucleotides read TGCGCCAGCAGTCACCCGGACGTTCCGTGGATTACTGGGGCCAACGTCCTGACTTTC.

The J gene is TRBJ1-2, the V gene TRBV5-1; 9 positions agree with TRBD1. The junction had 8 bases not matched to a gene; V was cut back by 1 base and J by 7 bases. The CDR3 length is 15 residues. Germline V CDR1 and CDR2: SGHRS, YFSETQ. CDR3 sequence reads: CASSLLGQGLTGYTF. The DNA of the CDR3 is TGCGCCAGCAGCTTGCTTGGACAGGGGCTTACTGGCTACACCTTC.

V gene TRBV25-1 combines with J gene TRBJ1-4, with 8 bases matching TRBD1. The trim removed 3 bases at V and 8 bases at J, leaving 11 bases unmatched. Per germline, CDR1 MGHDK and CDR2 SYGVNS. The CDR3 covers 16 residues. CDR3 DNA: TGTGCCAGCAGTGACACAACAGGACAGGGTCTGGAAAAACTGTTTTTT. It translates to CASSDTTGQGLEKLFF.

The V gene is TRBV13, the J gene TRBJ2-5, with 9 positions matching TRBD2. This CDR3 spans 15 amino acids. Per germline, CDR1 PRHDT and CDR2 FYEKMQ (reference sequence). V gave up 5 bases and J gave up 5 bases; unmatched junction bases: 9. The CDR3 bases are TGTGCCAGCAGCACCATAGCGGGGGCCGGGGAGACCCAGTACTTC. Its protein is CASSTIAGAGETQYF. Using reference TRBV13 and TRBJ2-5 for the parts outside the CDR3, the full variable domain is AAGVIQSPRHLIKEKRETATLKCYPIPRHDTVYWYQQGPGQDPQFLISFYEKMQSDKGSIPDRFSAQQFSDYHSELNMSSLELGDSALYFCASSTIAGAGETQYFGPGTRLLVL.

The J gene is TRBJ2-7, the V gene TRBV29-1; the D is unclear. The germline CDR1 and CDR2 sequences are SQVTM and ANQGSEA. The CDR3 runs 13 residues. V gave up 1 base and J gave up 2 bases, with 9 bases separating them. The CDR3 loop reads CSVEAPTTYEQYF. The CDR3 DNA sequence: TGCAGCGTTGAAGCCCCCACTACCTACGAGCAGTACTTC.

V and J are TRBV6-5 and TRBJ1-1, with D perhaps TRBD1 (5 bases). CDR1 MNHEY and CDR2 SVGAGI come from the germline V gene. V was cut by 5 bases and J by 11 bases, with 18 bases left in between. The CDR3 totals 13 residues. Written as DNA, the CDR3 is TGTGCCAGCAGTCACAGGAGCTCTGTGGGGGCTTTCTTT. Translated, it gives CASSHRSSVGAFF.

This chain uses TRBV5-1 with TRBJ1-2; D perhaps matches TRBD1 (5 bases). V lost 0 bases and J 10 bases, leaving 19 bases between the germline ends. This CDR3 has 15 amino acids. Germline loops: CDR1 SGHRS, CDR2 YFSETQ. CDR3 sequence: CASSLAPGEPLYYTF. The CDR3 DNA follows: TGCGCCAGCAGCTTGGCCCCGGGGGAACCCTTATACTACACCTTC.